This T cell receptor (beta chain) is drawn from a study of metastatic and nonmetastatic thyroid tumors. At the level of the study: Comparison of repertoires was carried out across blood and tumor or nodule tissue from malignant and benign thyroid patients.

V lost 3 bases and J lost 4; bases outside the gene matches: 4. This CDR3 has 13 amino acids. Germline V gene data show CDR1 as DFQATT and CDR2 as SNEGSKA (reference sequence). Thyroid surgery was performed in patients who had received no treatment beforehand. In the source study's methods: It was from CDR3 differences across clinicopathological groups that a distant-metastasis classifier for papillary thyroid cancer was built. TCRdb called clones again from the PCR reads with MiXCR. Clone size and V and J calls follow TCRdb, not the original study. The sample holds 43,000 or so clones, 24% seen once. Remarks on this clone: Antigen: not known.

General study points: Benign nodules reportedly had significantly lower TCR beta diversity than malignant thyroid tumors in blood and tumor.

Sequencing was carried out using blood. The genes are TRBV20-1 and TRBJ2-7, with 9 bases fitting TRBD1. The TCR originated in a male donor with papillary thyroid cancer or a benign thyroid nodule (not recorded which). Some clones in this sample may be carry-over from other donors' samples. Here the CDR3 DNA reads TGCAGTGCTAGCGACAGGGGGAGGTACGAGCAGTACTTC. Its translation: CSASDRGRYEQYF.